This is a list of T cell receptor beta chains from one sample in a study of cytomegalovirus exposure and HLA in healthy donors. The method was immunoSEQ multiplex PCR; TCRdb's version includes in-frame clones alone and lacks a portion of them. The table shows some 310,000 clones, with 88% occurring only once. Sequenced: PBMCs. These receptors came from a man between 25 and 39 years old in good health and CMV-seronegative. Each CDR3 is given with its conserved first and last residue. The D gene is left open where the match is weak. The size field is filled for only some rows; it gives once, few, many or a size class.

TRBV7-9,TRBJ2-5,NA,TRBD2,TGTGCCAGCAATCGGGGACTAGCGGGGCGACAAGAGACCCAGTACTTC,CASNRGLAGRQETQYF
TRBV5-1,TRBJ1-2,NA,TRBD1,TGCGCCAGCAGCACATCAGGGACAGGGGCCGGCTACACCTTC,CASSTSGTGAGYTF
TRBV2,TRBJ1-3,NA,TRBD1,TGTGCCAGCAATAAACTTCTTCGGGACAGGGGCACGAGGGGAAACACCATATATTTT,CASNKLLRDRGTRGNTIYF
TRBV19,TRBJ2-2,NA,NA,TGTGCCTCCCGGAGGGAACAGGGGCGGACCGGGGAGCTGTTTTTT,CASRREQGRTGELFF
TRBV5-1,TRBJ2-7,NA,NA,TGCGCCAGCAGCCCCAAATCAGGCTGGTCCTACGAGCAGTACTTC,CASSPKSGWSYEQYF
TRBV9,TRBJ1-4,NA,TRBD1,TGTGCCAGCAGCGTAGGGGGACAGGGCCTAGAAAAACTGTTTTTT,CASSVGGQGLEKLFF
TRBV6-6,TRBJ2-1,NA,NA,TGTGCCAGCAGCTTTGGGACTTCCTACAATGAGCAGTTCTTC,CASSFGTSYNEQFF
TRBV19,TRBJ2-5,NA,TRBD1,TGTGCCAGTAGTTTCCAGGACAGGGGGCGGCAGACCCAGTACTTC,CASSFQDRGRQTQYF
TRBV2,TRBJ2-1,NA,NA,TGTGCCAGCAGTGAACTTGTGGCTTTCTACAATGAGCAGTTCTTC,CASSELVAFYNEQFF
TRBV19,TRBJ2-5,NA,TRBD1,TGTGCCAGTAGTCGCCCGACAGGGGGCGAAGAGACCCAGTACTTC,CASSRPTGGEETQYF
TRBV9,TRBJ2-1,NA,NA,TGTGCCAGCAGCGTCGTGGGGGGAACCAATGAGCAGTTCTTC,CASSVVGGTNEQFF
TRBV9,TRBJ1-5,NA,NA,TGTGCCAGCAGCGCCGACAGGTCAAATCAGCCCCAGCATTTT,CASSADRSNQPQHF
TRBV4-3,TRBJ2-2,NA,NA,TGCGCCAGCAGCCACAAATCCCCATCGAACACCGGGGAGCTGTTTTTT,CASSHKSPSNTGELFF
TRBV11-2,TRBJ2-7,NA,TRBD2,TGTGCCAGCAGCTCAACTTTAGCCTCCACTAGCGACCGTCACGAGCAGTACTTC,CASSSTLASTSDRHEQYF
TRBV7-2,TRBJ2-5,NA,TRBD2,TGTGCCAGCAGCCCGGGACTAGCGGGGGGGCAAGAGACCCAGTACTTC,CASSPGLAGGQETQYF
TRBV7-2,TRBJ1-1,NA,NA,TGTGCCAGCAGCTTAAAGAGTCACGGGACAACTGAAGCTTTCTTT,CASSLKSHGTTEAFF
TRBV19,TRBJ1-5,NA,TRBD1,TGTGCCAGTAGCGGACAGGTCCATCAGCCCCAGCATTTT,CASSGQVHQPQHF
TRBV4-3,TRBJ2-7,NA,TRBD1,TGCGCCAGCAGCCAAGATAGGGGACAGGGGGCCTACGAGCAGTACTTC,CASSQDRGQGAYEQYF
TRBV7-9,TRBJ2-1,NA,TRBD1,TGTGCCAGCAGCTCTGCGCCGGGGACAGCAGGTTACAATGAGCAGTTCTTC,CASSSAPGTAGYNEQFF
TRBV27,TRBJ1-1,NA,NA,TGTGCCAGCAGTTGGAGAGGTTTGGGGGCGAAGAACACTGAAGCTTTCTTT,CASSWRGLGAKNTEAFF
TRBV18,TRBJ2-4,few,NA,TGTGCCAGCTCACCTTCTAGCGAAAAAAACATTCAGTACTTC,CASSPSSEKNIQYF
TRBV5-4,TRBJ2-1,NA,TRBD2,TGTGCCAGCAGCTCAGGACTAGTTTCCTACAATGAGCAGTTCTTC,CASSSGLVSYNEQFF
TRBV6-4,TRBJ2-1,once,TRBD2,TGTGCCAGCAGTGACTCGCTAGCGGGGGGACACAATGAGCAGTTCTTC,CASSDSLAGGHNEQFF
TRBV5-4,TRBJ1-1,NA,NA,TGTGCCAGCAGCTTGGTCGCAGGTGAAGCTTTCTTT,CASSLVAGEAFF
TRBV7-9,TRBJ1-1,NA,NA,TGTGCCAGCAGTTCCATGAACACTGAAGCTTTCTTT,CASSSMNTEAFF
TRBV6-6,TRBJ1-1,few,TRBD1,TGTGCCAGCGAGACAGGGGGCCCTATGAACACTGAAGCTTTCTTT,CASETGGPMNTEAFF
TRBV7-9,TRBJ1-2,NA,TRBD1,TGTGCCAGCAGCTTAGCCGAACAGGGGTCTGGTGGCTACACCTTC,CASSLAEQGSGGYTF
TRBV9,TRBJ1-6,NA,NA,TGTGCCAGCAGCGTACGGGGGGTTGGTAATTCACCCCTCCACTTT,CASSVRGVGNSPLHF
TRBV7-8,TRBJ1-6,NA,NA,TGTGCCAGCAGCTTAGCGGGTCAGGGGTCCTATAATTCACCCCTCCACTTT,CASSLAGQGSYNSPLHF
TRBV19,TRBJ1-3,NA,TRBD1,TGTGCCAGTAGTTCGAGACAGGGGAAGAGCTCTGGAAACACCATATATTTT,CASSSRQGKSSGNTIYF
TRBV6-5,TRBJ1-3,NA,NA,TGTGCCAGCAGTTACCAGGGACATAGCAAAGTAAACACCATATATTTT,CASSYQGHSKVNTIYF
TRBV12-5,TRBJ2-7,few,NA,TGTGCTAGTGGTTTGCCGGGAAGGAACGAGCAGTACTTC,CASGLPGRNEQYF
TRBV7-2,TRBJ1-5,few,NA,TGTGCCAGCACCAGGGACAATCAGCCCCAGCATTTT,CASTRDNQPQHF
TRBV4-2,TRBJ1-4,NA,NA,TGTGCCAGCAGCCAAGGACGGGCAACTAATGAAAAACTGTTTTTT,CASSQGRATNEKLFF
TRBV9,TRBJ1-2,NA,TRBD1,TGTGCCAGCAGCGCACGGACAGGGCGTAACTATGGCTACACCTTC,CASSARTGRNYGYTF
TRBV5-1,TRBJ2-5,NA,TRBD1,TGCGCCAGCAGCTTGGGACAGGGGGCGCGAACGGAGACCCAGTACTTC,CASSLGQGARTETQYF
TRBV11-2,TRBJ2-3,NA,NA,TGTGCCAGCAGCTTAGAGGGACTTACCACAGATACGCAGTATTTT,CASSLEGLTTDTQYF
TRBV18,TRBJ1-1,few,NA,TGTGCCAGCTCACCACAAAAGGGGGAAGGGGCTTTCTTT,CASSPQKGEGAFF
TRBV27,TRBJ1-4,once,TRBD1,TGTGCCAGCAGTTTAAACAGGGGTGCTCATCCGGAAAAACTGTTTTTT,CASSLNRGAHPEKLFF
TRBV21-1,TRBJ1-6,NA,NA,TGTGCCAGCAGCAAAATCGGGGACATTAGTAATTCACCCCTCCACTTT,CASSKIGDISNSPLHF
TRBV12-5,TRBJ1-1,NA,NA,TGTGCTAGTGGTTTGGTGGCCGGGTATCACACTGAAGCTTTCTTT,CASGLVAGYHTEAFF
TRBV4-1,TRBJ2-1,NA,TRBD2,TGCGCCAGCAGCCATGCTCCGACTAGCGGGGACTACAATGAGCAGTTCTTC,CASSHAPTSGDYNEQFF